A selection of T cell receptor beta chains follows, all from one sample in a study of T cell responses to AZD1222 COVID-19 vaccine. Produced via immunoSEQ multiplex PCR; TCRdb's table is partial and in-frame only. The repertoire includes some 130,000 clones, 90% of them detected once, and 6.9% sits in the top ten. Source: peripheral blood, taken on day 0 of AZD1222 vaccination. Source of these receptors: an adult in good health. The CDR3 runs from the conserved cysteine through the conserved F or W. A D gene is named only where the DNA matches it firmly. Size is stated for part of the rows, as once, few or many counts, or as a class when the clone is expanded.

clone_size j_call d_call v_call cdr3_aa cdr3_nt
NA TRBJ2-2 NA TRBV11-3 CASSSRSNEELFF TGTGCCAGCAGCTCCCGAAGTAACGAGGAGCTGTTTTTT
NA TRBJ2-2 NA TRBV29-1 CSGRKGGELFF TGCAGCGGACGAAAGGGTGGGGAGCTGTTTTTT
NA TRBJ1-1 NA TRBV10-3 CAIRTRGSEAFF TGTGCCATAAGAACAAGGGGGTCTGAAGCTTTCTTT
NA TRBJ2-7 TRBD1 TRBV18 CASSPGTGIYEQYF TGTGCCAGCTCACCCGGGACAGGGATTTACGAGCAGTACTTC
NA TRBJ1-5 NA TRBV11-2 CASSLTGGPSEPQHF TGTGCCAGCAGCTTGACGGGAGGGCCAAGCGAGCCCCAGCATTTT
NA TRBJ1-2 NA TRBV7-9 CASRSGLGGGYTF TGTGCCAGCAGGTCAGGTCTCGGGGGTGGCTACACCTTC
NA TRBJ1-2 TRBD1 TRBV14 CASSLVPGQGDGYTF TGTGCCAGCAGCCTCGTCCCGGGACAGGGAGACGGCTACACCTTC
medium-sized TRBJ2-2 TRBD2 TRBV4-2 CASSQDTSGGAGELFF TGTGCCAGCAGCCAAGATACTAGCGGGGGGGCCGGGGAGCTGTTTTTT
NA TRBJ1-2 TRBD1 TRBV11-2 CASSSGQGKYYGYTF TGTGCCAGCAGCTCCGGACAGGGAAAGTACTATGGCTACACCTTC
few TRBJ2-6 NA TRBV6-4 CASSAGAGANVLTF TGTGCCAGCAGTGCCGGGGCCGGGGCCAACGTCCTGACTTTC
NA TRBJ1-2 NA TRBV28 CASSRDPFYGYTF TGTGCCAGCAGCCGGGACCCTTTTTATGGCTACACCTTC
NA TRBJ2-1 NA TRBV18 CASSPASYEQFF TGTGCCAGCTCACCTGCAAGCTATGAGCAGTTCTTC
NA TRBJ2-2 TRBD1 TRBV5-1 CASSLGDRALKELFF TGCGCCAGCAGCTTGGGGGACAGGGCGCTTAAGGAGCTGTTTTTT
NA TRBJ2-7 TRBD1 TRBV6-2/TRBV6-3 CASSYGQGIIYEQYF TGTGCCAGCAGTTACGGACAGGGGATAATCTACGAGCAGTACTTC
NA TRBJ2-7 NA TRBV28 CASSSRTDYEQYF TGTGCCAGCAGTTCACGGACGGATTACGAGCAGTACTTC
NA TRBJ1-2 TRBD1 TRBV29-1 CSVQRQGNSYTF TGCAGCGTTCAACGACAGGGAAATAGCTACACCTTC
NA TRBJ1-5 NA TRBV2 CASRSGRSNQPQHF TGTGCCAGCCGCTCGGGACGGAGCAATCAGCCCCAGCATTTT
NA TRBJ2-1 NA TRBV12-3/TRBV12-4 CASSLTFTEQFF TGTGCCAGCAGTTTAACCTTTACTGAGCAGTTCTTC
NA TRBJ1-2 NA TRBV4-3 CASSQDGQRAGYTF TGCGCCAGCAGCCAAGACGGACAGCGGGCCGGCTACACCTTC
NA TRBJ1-1 NA TRBV12-3/TRBV12-4 CASSAGPNTEAFF TGTGCCAGCAGTGCGGGGCCTAACACTGAAGCTTTCTTT
NA TRBJ1-1 NA TRBV18 CASSPELNTEAFF TGTGCCAGCTCACCGGAGCTTAACACTGAAGCTTTCTTT
once TRBJ2-1 TRBD2 TRBV6-2/TRBV6-3 CASSSPGTSGGSYNEQFF TGTGCCAGCAGTTCTCCTGGGACTAGCGGGGGGTCCTACAATGAGCAGTTCTTC
NA TRBJ2-1 NA TRBV4-3 CASSHLRALEQFF TGCGCCAGCAGCCATCTCAGAGCTCTTGAGCAGTTCTTC
NA TRBJ1-1 NA TRBV18 CASSPSEGEAFF TGTGCCAGCTCACCATCAGAGGGTGAGGCTTTCTTT
NA TRBJ2-7 TRBD1 TRBV7-8 CASSRRDSRGEQYF TGTGCCAGCAGCCGACGGGACAGCCGTGGGGAGCAGTACTTC
NA TRBJ2-7 NA TRBV7-2 CASSLGPGTLEQYF TGTGCCAGCAGCTTAGGGCCCGGGACTCTCGAGCAGTACTTC
once TRBJ1-2 TRBD1 TRBV20-1 CSASGGDRDGYTF TGCAGTGCTAGTGGGGGGGACAGGGACGGCTACACCTTC
few TRBJ2-7 NA TRBV5-1 CASSSRTSTAHEQYF TGCGCCAGCAGCTCCCGCACCTCGACAGCTCACGAGCAGTACTTC
NA TRBJ1-5 NA TRBV7-2 CASSNRVGDQPQHF TGTGCCAGCAGCAACAGGGTAGGCGATCAGCCCCAGCATTTT
NA TRBJ2-1 NA TRBV18 CASSPEDRDYNEQFF TGTGCCAGCTCACCAGAGGACAGAGATTACAATGAGCAGTTCTTC
NA TRBJ1-5 NA TRBV19 CAILTGSLFQPQHF TGTGCCATATTAACAGGGAGTCTTTTCCAGCCCCAGCATTTT
NA TRBJ1-6 TRBD1 TRBV7-2 CASSRGQGFFTLHF TGTGCCAGCAGCCGGGGACAGGGGTTTTTTACCCTCCACTTT
NA TRBJ1-3 NA TRBV9 CASSVEGSGNTIYF TGTGCCAGCAGCGTAGAGGGCTCTGGAAACACCATATATTTT
NA TRBJ1-2 NA TRBV27 CASSLSTTVGYTF TGTGCCAGCAGTTTATCGACGACGGTCGGCTACACCTTC
once TRBJ1-1 NA TRBV7-8 CASSYAGRGVNTEAFF TGTGCCAGCTCCTACGCGGGGCGTGGGGTGAACACTGAAGCTTTCTTT
NA TRBJ1-4 NA TRBV6-5 CASRSTGTYDEKLFF TGTGCCAGCAGATCGACCGGGACATATGATGAAAAACTGTTTTTT
NA TRBJ1-5 NA TRBV5-1 CASSLGQINQPQHF TGCGCCAGCAGCTTGGGACAGATTAATCAGCCCCAGCATTTT
NA TRBJ1-5 NA TRBV7-9 CASSLGGQGNQPQHF TGTGCCAGCAGCTTAGGAGGGCAGGGGAATCAGCCCCAGCATTTT
few TRBJ2-7 NA TRBV30 CAWSVQLAPYEQYF TGTGCCTGGAGTGTACAACTAGCTCCCTACGAGCAGTACTTC
NA TRBJ1-2 NA TRBV29-1 CSVEGDGYTF TGCAGCGTTGAAGGTGATGGCTACACCTTC
NA TRBJ1-2 NA TRBV6-5 CASSSPAAGKGYTF TGTGCCAGCAGTTCCCCCGCAGCCGGTAAGGGCTACACCTTC